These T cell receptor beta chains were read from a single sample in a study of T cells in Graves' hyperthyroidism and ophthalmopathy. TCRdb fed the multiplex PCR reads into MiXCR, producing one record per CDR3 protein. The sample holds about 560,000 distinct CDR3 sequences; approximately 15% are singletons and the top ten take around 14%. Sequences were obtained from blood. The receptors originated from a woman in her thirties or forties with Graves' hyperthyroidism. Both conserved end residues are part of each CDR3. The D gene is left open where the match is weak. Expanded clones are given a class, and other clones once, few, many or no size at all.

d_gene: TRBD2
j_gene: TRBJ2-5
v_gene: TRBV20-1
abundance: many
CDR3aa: CSAWTSVQETQYF
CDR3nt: TGCAGTGCTTGGACTAGCGTACAAGAGACCCAGTACTTC

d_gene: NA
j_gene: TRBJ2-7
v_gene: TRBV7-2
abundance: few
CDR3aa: CASSPGHLSYEQYF
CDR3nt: TGTGCCAGCAGCCCAGGGCACCTCTCCTACGAGCAGTACTTC

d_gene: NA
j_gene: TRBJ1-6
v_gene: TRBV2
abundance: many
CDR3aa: CASIGQSDSPLHF
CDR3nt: TGTGCCAGCATAGGACAGTCCGATTCACCCCTCCACTTT

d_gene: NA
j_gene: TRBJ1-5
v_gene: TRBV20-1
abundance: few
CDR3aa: CSARDSTGPIQANQPQHF
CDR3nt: TGCAGTGCTAGAGATTCTACAGGGCCTATACAGGCCAATCAGCCCCAGCATTTT

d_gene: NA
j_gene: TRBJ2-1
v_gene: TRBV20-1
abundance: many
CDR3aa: CSARDGRKPSYNEQFF
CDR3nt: TGCAGTGCTAGAGATGGTAGAAAACCTTCCTACAATGAGCAGTTCTTC

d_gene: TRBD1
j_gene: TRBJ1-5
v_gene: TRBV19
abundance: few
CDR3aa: CASSPRTGAPGNSNQPQHF
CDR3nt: TGTGCCAGTAGCCCTCGGACAGGGGCACCAGGCAATAGCAATCAGCCCCAGCATTTT

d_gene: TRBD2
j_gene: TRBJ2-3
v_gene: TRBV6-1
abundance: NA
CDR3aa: CASRPASGRSDTQYF
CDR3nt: TGTGCCAGCAGGCCAGCTAGCGGGAGATCAGATACGCAGTATTTT

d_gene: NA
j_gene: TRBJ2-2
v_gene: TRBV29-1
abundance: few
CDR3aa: CSVSRGSNTGELFF
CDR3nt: TGCAGCGTTTCCAGGGGTTCGAACACCGGGGAGCTGTTTTTT

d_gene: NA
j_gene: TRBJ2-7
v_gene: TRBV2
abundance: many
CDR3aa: CASSGGQEDSYEQYF
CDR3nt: TGTGCCAGCAGTGGAGGGCAGGAGGACTCCTACGAGCAGTACTTC

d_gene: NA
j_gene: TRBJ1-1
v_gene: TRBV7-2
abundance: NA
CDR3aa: CASSLASELNTEAFF
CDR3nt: TGTGCCAGCAGCTTAGCATCAGAATTGAACACTGAAGCTTTCTTT

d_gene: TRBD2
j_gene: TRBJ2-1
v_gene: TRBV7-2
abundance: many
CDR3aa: CASKTQWTSGPEQFF
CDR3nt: TGTGCCAGCAAAACTCAATGGACTAGCGGGCCTGAGCAGTTCTTC

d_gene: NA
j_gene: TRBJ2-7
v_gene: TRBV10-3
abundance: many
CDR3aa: CAIAGLEGSYEQYF
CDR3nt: TGTGCCATAGCCGGCCTCGAGGGTTCCTACGAGCAGTACTTC

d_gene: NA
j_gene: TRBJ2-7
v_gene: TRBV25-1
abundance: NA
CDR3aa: CASSEYAGSGRNYEQYF
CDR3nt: TGTGCCAGCAGTGAATATGCCGGTAGCGGCCGTAACTACGAGCAGTACTTC

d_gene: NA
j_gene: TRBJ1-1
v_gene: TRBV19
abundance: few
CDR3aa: CASREARGNTEAFF
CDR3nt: TGTGCCAGTAGAGAAGCCCGGGGGAACACTGAAGCTTTCTTT

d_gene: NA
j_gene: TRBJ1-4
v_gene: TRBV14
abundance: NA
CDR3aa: CASSQGTAHPEKLFF
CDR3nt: TGTGCCAGCAGCCAAGGGACAGCTCACCCAGAAAAACTGTTTTTT

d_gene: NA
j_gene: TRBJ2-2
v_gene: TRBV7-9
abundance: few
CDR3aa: CASSFFSRDTGELFF
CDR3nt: TGTGCCAGCAGCTTTTTTTCCAGGGACACCGGGGAGCTGTTTTTT

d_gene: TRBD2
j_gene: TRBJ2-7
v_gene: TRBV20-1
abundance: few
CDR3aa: CSARGDSGGPSYEQYF
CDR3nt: TGCAGTGCTAGAGGTGATAGCGGGGGACCTTCCTACGAGCAGTACTTC

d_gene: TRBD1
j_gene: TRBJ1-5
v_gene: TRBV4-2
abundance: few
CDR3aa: CASSQEGDSTQPQHF
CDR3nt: TGTGCCAGCAGCCAAGAGGGGGACAGTACTCAGCCCCAGCATTTT

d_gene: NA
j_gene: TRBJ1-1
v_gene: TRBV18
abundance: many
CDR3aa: CASSPPDGNTEAFF
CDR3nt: TGTGCCAGCTCACCCCCTGACGGAAACACTGAAGCTTTCTTT

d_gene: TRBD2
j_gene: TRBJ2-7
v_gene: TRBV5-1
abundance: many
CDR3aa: CASSEGLAGEVTYEQYF
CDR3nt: TGCGCCAGCAGCGAGGGACTAGCGGGAGAGGTCACCTACGAGCAGTACTTC

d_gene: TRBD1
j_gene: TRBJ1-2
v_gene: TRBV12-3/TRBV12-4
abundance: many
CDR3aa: CASSNMTGNYGYTF
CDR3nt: TGTGCCAGCAGTAACATGACAGGGAACTATGGCTACACCTTC

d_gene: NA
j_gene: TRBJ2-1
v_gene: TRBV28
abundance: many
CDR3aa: CASSFIRGRNHEQFF
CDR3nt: TGTGCCAGCAGTTTCATTCGGGGGCGCAATCATGAGCAGTTCTTC

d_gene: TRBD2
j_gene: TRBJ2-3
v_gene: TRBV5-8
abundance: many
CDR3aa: CASSFPSGSGTDTQYF
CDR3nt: TGTGCCAGCAGCTTTCCTAGCGGGAGTGGCACAGATACGCAGTATTTT

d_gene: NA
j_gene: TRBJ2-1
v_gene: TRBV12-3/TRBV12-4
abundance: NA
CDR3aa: CASSLYWRDEQFF
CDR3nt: TGTGCCAGCAGTTTGTATTGGCGGGATGAGCAGTTCTTC

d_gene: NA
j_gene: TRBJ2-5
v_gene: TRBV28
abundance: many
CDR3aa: CASSLNLGDQETQYF
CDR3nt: TGTGCCAGCAGTTTAAATCTCGGGGACCAAGAGACCCAGTACTTC

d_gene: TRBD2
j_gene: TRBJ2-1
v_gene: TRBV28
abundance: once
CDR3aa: CASSYSSGRGDEQFF
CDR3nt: TGTGCCAGCAGTTACTCTAGCGGGAGGGGGGATGAGCAGTTCTTC

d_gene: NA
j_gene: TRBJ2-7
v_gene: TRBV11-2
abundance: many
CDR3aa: CASSSTRASNGEQYF
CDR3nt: TGTGCCAGCAGCTCGACCCGTGCTAGTAACGGCGAGCAGTACTTC

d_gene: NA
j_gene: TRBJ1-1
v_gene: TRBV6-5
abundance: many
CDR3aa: CASSYSEGNTEAFF
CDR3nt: TGTGCCAGCAGTTACTCTGAGGGGAACACTGAAGCTTTCTTT

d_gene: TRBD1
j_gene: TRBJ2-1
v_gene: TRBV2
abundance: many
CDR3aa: CASSGQGANEQFF
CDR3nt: TGTGCCAGCAGTGGACAGGGGGCGAATGAGCAGTTCTTC

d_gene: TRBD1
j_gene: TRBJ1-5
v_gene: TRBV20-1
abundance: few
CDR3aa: CSARGTNPGQSIVFNQPQHF
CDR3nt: TGCAGTGCTAGAGGTACTAACCCGGGACAGAGCATTGTTTTTAATCAGCCCCAGCATTTT